These 17 T cell receptor beta chains were all obtained from the same sample, sequenced in a study of blood T cell repertoires in COVID-19. Clones were sequenced by immunoSEQ multiplex PCR, and TCRdb holds only the in-frame ones, with some missing. The sample lists a few hundred thousand clones, approximately 90% occurring once. Source material: PBMCs or T cells enriched from blood (not recorded which). Receptors originate from a man aged 25-40 years who had recovered from COVID-19.

This clone was seen a single time. V gene TRBV19 combines with J gene TRBJ2-1; 11 bases align to TRBD2. Trimming removed 3 bases from V and 5 bases from J; junction bases left unmatched: 12. CDR1 and CDR2 (germline): LNHDA, SQIVND (reference sequence). The CDR3 covers 18 residues. The CDR3 loop reads CASSMYPSSGRPNNEQFF. As DNA, the CDR3 is TGTGCCAGTAGTATGTACCCGTCTAGCGGGAGGCCTAACAATGAGCAGTTCTTC.

The V call is TRBV6-2 or TRBV6-3, the J call TRBJ2-1, with 11 bases aligning to TRBD2. CDR1 MNHEY and CDR2 SVGEGT come from the germline V gene. V gave up 0 bases and J gave up 7 bases; unmatched junction bases: 14. This CDR3 contains 19 residues. CDR3: CASSYSTFILAGENNEQFF. The CDR3 region has the DNA TGTGCCAGCAGTTACTCGACCTTTATACTAGCGGGAGAGAATAATGAGCAGTTCTTC.

This clone was seen just once. The chain uses TRBV6-2 or TRBV6-3 and TRBJ2-1, with TRBD2 matching 11 bases. CDR1 and CDR2 from the germline V gene are MNHEY and SVGEGT. The CDR3 is 15 residues long. V was clipped by 5 bases and J by 8 bases; unmatched bases: 8. The CDR3: CASSRPALAGDEQFF. The CDR3 bases are TGTGCCAGCAGTCGCCCCGCACTAGCGGGAGATGAGCAGTTCTTC.

V is TRBV27 and J is TRBJ2-1; 10 nucleotides line up with TRBD2. Trimming at V came to 3 bases and at J to 3 bases, leaving 2 bases not matched to a gene. This CDR3 is built from 15 residues. Germline CDR1 MNHEY, CDR2 SMNVEV (reference sequence). CDR3 coding DNA: TGTGCCAGCAGTTTCGAGCGGGGGGGCTACAATGAGCAGTTCTTC. Protein sequence: CASSFERGGYNEQFF.

The chain links TRBV4-3 to TRBJ1-3, with D uncertain. Trimming removed 0 bases at V and 2 bases at J, with 8 bases between. The germline gives CDR1 LGHNA, CDR2 YSLEER. CDR3 size: 15 residues. CDR3 sequence: CASSQDRGAGNTIYF. CDR3 in DNA: TGCGCCAGCAGCCAAGATCGGGGTGCTGGAAACACCATATATTTT.

This sequence joins TRBV19 and TRBJ2-7, with D possibly being TRBD2 (6 bases). V dropped 1 base and J dropped 6 bases, with 10 bases sitting between them. This CDR3 comprises 13 residues. CDR1 and CDR2 from the germline V gene are LNHDA and SQIVND (reference sequence). The DNA of the CDR3 is TGTGCCAGTAGTATAGGAACTAGCTTCGAGCAGTACTTC. This sequence encodes CASSIGTSFEQYF.

The chain is built from TRBV5-5 and TRBJ1-6; 8 bases line up with TRBD1. The germline gives CDR1 SGHKS, CDR2 YYEKEE (reference sequence). Trimming took 0 bases from V and 8 from J; bases not matched to a gene: 7. This CDR3 is built from 16 residues. The CDR3 nucleotides are TGTGCCAGCAGCTTGGCAGGGGGCACCGTGTATTCACCCCTCCACTTT. Translation: CASSLAGGTVYSPLHF.

The gene calls are TRBV9 and TRBJ2-6; TRBD1 might be the D (6 bases). CDR3 length: 16 amino acids. The V end was cut by 1 base, the J end by 2 bases, with 10 bases between. CDR1 and CDR2 from the germline V gene are SGDLS and YYNGEE. The CDR3 loop reads CASSVTPGAGANVLTF. CDR3 DNA sequence: TGTGCCAGCAGCGTAACGCCAGGGGCTGGGGCCAACGTCCTGACTTTC. Filled out from reference TRBV9 and TRBJ2-6, the complete variable domain reads DSGVTQTPKHLITATGQRVTLRCSPRSGDLSVYWYQQSLDQGLQFLIQYYNGEERAKGNILERFSAQQFPDLHSELNLSSLELGDSALYFCASSVTPGAGANVLTFGAGSRLTVL.

This clone was counted a single time. The chain combines TRBV24-1 with TRBJ2-2, with TRBD1 identical over 9 bases. After removal of 5 bases from V and 2 bases from J, the junction contained 5 bases not matched to a gene. Germline CDR1 is KGHDR and CDR2 is SFDVKD. This CDR3 is 16 amino acids long. CDR3 region: CATSGDRGFNTGELFF. In DNA, the CDR3 is TGTGCCACCAGTGGAGACAGGGGGTTCAACACCGGGGAGCTGTTTTTT.

This clone showed up just once. The chain joins TRBV11-3 to TRBJ2-2; the D gene is possibly TRBD2 (6 bases). V lost 5 bases, J lost 4 bases, and 14 bases lay in between. Germline V lookup: CDR1 SGHNT, CDR2 YENEEA. This CDR3 spans 15 amino acids. CDR3 protein: CASSRSRGFTGELFF. The CDR3 coding sequence is TGTGCCAGCAGCCGAAGTCGGGGGTTCACCGGGGAGCTGTTTTTT.

The chain carries TRBV4-1 and TRBJ2-7; maybe TRBD2 (6 bases). The germline V gene has CDR1 MGHRA and CDR2 YSYEKL. V was clipped by 1 base and J by 6 bases, with 7 bases between them. CDR3 length: 12 residues. The CDR3 sequence: CASSQVGGEQYF. CDR3 coding DNA: TGCGCCAGCAGCCAAGTGGGGGGCGAGCAGTACTTC.

This chain links TRBV27 with TRBJ1-4; D perhaps matches TRBD1 (6 bases). V gave up 7 bases and J gave up 0 bases, with 12 bases separating them. Germline V gene data show CDR1 as MNHEY and CDR2 as SMNVEV (reference sequence). There are 15 residues in the CDR3. The CDR3 DNA sequence: TGTGCCAGCACCCGGACAGTTGCAACTAATGAAAAACTGTTTTTT. Protein product: CASTRTVATNEKLFF.

The chain combines TRBV7-9 with TRBJ2-2; 11 nucleotides line up with TRBD2. The CDR3 totals 15 residues. Germline V gene sequence: CDR1 SEHNR, CDR2 FQNEAQ (reference sequence). Trimming removed 5 bases from V and 6 bases from J; junction bases left unmatched: 5. CDR3 DNA sequence: TGTGCCAGCAGCCCGACTAGCGGGGTGGCCGGGGAGCTGTTTTTT. Protein sequence: CASSPTSGVAGELFF.

This clone occurred a few times. J is TRBJ1-1 and V is TRBV28; TRBD1 matches 9 bases. Germline CDR1 reads MDHEN; CDR2 reads SYDVKM. V dropped 5 bases and J dropped 1; count of bases not matched to a gene: 5. This CDR3 contains 15 residues. The CDR3 sequence is CASSLPTGGNTEAFF. CDR3 coding DNA: TGTGCCAGCAGTCTACCGACAGGGGGGAACACTGAAGCTTTCTTT.

V is TRBV12-3 or TRBV12-4 and J is TRBJ2-1; 8 nucleotides align to TRBD2. V gave up 6 bases and J gave up 5 bases; unmatched junction bases: 3. This CDR3 contains 13 residues. The CDR3 DNA reads as TGTGCCAGCAGAACGGGGGGGAACAATGAGCAGTTCTTC. Translation: CASRTGGNNEQFF.

The CDR3 region is CASRRDRDQPQHF. The CDR3 DNA reads as TGTGCCAGCAGACGCGACAGGGATCAGCCCCAGCATTTT. The V call is TRBV6-5, the J call TRBJ1-5, with 7 bases fitting TRBD1. Germline V CDR1 and CDR2: MNHEY, SVGAGI. CDR3 length: 13 residues. The ends lost 6 bases at V and 5 bases at J; junction bases unmatched: 4.

The chain uses TRBV5-5 and TRBJ2-5; 8 bases are a match to TRBD1. CDR1 and CDR2 (germline): SGHKS, YYEKEE (reference sequence). With V trimmed by 2 bases and J by 5 bases, 2 bases remained unmatched. The CDR3 is 13 residues long. The CDR3 coding sequence is TGTGCCAGCAGCTTTACAGGGGGGGAGACCCAGTACTTC. It translates to CASSFTGGETQYF.